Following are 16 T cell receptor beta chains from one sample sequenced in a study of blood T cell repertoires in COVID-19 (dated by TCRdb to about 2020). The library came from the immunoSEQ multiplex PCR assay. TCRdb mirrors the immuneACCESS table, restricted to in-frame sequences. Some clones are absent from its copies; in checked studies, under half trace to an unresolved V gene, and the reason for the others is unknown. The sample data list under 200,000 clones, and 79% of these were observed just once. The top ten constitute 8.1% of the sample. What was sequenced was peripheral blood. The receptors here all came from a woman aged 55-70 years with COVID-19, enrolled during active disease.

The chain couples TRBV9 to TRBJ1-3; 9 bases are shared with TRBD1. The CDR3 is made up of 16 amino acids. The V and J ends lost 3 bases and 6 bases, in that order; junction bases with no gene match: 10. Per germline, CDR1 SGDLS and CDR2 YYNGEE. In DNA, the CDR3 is TGTGCCAGCAGCGAGGGGGACAGGGCGAAAGAAAACACCATATATTTT. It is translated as CASSEGDRAKENTIYF.

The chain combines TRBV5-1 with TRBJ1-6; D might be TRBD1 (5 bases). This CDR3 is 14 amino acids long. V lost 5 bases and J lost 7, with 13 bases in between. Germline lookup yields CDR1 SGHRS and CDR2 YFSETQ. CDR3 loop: CASRATGVNSPLHF. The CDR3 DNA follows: TGCGCCAGCAGAGCCACAGGTGTGAATTCACCCCTCCACTTT. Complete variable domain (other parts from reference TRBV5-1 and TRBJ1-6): KAGVTQTPRYLIKTRGQQVTLSCSPISGHRSVSWYQQTPGQGLQFLFEYFSETQRNKGNFPGRFSGRQFSNSRSEMNVSTLELGDSALYLCASRATGVNSPLHFGNGTRLTVT.

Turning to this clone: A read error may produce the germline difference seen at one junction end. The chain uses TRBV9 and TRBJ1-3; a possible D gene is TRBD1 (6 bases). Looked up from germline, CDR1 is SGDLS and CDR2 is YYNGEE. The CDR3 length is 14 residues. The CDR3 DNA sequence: TGTGCCAGCAACGTACAGGGCTCTGGAAACACCATATATTTT. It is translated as CASNVQGSGNTIYF. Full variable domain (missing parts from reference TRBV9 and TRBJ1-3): DSGVTQTPKHLITATGQRVTLRCSPRSGDLSVYWYQQSLDQGLQFLIQYYNGEERAKGNILERFSAQQFPDLHSELNLSSLELGDSALYFCASNVQGSGNTIYFGEGSWLTVV.

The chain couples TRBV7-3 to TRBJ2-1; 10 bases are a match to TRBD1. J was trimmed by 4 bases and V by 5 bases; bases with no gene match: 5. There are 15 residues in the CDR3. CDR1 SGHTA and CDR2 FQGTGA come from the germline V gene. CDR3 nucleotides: TGTGCCAGCAGCAAGGACAGGGGGGAATACAATGAGCAGTTCTTC. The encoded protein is CASSKDRGEYNEQFF.

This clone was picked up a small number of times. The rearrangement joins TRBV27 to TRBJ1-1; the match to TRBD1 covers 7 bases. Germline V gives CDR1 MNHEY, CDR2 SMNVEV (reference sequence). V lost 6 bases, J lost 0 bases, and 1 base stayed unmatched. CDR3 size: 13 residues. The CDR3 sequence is CASRGTVNTEAFF. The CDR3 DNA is TGTGCCAGCAGAGGGACAGTGAACACTGAAGCTTTCTTT.

The CDR3 is CASSQEAEVNEKLFF. CDR3 in DNA: TGCGCCAGCAGCCAGGAGGCCGAAGTTAATGAAAAACTGTTTTTT. V and J are TRBV5-1 and TRBJ1-4; D not certain. Trimming cost V 4 bases and J 4 bases, with 14 bases left between them. The germline CDR1 and CDR2 sequences are SGHRS and YFSETQ. The CDR3 has 15 amino acids.

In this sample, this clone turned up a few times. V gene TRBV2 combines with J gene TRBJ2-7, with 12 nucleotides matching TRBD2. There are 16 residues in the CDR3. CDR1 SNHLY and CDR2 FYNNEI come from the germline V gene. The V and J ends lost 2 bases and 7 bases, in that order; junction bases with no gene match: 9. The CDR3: CASSEFTSGRSREQYF. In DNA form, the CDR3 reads TGTGCCAGCAGTGAATTTACTAGCGGGAGGTCACGGGAGCAGTACTTC.

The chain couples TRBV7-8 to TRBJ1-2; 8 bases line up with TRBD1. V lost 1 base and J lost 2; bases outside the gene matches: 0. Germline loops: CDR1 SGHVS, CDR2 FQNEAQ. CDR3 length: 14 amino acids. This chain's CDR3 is CASSLGDRNYGYTF. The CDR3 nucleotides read TGTGCCAGCAGCTTAGGGGACAGGAACTATGGCTACACCTTC.

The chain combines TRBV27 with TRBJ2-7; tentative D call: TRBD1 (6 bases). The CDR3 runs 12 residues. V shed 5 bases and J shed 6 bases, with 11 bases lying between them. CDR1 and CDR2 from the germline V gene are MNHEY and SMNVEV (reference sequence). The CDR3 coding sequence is TGTGCCAGCAGTACAACAGGGTCCGAGCAGTACTTC. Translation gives CASSTTGSEQYF.

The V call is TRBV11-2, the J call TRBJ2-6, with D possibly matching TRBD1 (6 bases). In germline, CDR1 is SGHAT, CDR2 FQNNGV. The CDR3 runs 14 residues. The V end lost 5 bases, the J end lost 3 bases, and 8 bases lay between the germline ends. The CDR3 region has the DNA TGTGCCAGCAGCAACAGGGTTGGGGCCAACGTCCTGACTTTC. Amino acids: CASSNRVGANVLTF.

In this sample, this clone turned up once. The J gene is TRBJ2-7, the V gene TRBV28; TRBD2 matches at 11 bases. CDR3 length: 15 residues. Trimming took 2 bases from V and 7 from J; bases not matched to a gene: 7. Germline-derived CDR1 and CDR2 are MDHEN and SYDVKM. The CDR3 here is CASSLVTSGRKEQYF. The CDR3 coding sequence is TGTGCCAGCAGTTTAGTCACTAGCGGGAGAAAAGAGCAGTACTTC.

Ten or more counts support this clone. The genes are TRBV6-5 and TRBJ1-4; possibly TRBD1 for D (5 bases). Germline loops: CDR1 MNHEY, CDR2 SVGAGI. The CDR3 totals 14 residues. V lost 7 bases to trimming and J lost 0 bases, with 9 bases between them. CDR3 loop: CASKRGTTNEKLFF. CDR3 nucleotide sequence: TGTGCCAGCAAAAGGGGAACAACTAATGAAAAACTGTTTTTT.

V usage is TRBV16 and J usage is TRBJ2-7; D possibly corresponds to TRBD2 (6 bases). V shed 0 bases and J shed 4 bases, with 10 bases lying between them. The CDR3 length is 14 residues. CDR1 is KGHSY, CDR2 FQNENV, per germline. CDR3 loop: CASSQSAGSYEQYV. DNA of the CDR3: TGTGCCAGCAGCCAATCGGCGGGGTCGTACGAGCAGTACGTC.

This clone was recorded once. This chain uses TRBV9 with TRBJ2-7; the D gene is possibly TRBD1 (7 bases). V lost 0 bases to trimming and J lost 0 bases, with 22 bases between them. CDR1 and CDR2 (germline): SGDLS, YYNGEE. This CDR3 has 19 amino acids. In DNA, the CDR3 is TGTGCCAGCAGCGTAGAGTGGGCCAGGGGGGTTCCCTACTCCTACGAGCAGTACGTC. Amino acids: CASSVEWARGVPYSYEQYV.

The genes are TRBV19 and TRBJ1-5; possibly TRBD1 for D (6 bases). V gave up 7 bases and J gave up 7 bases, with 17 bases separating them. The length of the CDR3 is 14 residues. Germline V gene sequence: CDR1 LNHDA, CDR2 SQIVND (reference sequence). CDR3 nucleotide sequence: TGTGCCAGTACCTCTAATACAGGGAAACAGCCCCAGCATTTT. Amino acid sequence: CASTSNTGKQPQHF.

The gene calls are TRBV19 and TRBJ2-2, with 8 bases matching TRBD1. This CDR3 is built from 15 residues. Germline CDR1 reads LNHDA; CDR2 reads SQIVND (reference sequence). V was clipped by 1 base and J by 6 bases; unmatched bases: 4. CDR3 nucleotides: TGTGCCAGTAGTATAGGGACAGGGCGGGCCGGGGAGCTGTTTTTT. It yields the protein CASSIGTGRAGELFF.